The 28 T cell receptor beta chains below were found in one sample sequenced in a study of CD8 T cells in Susac syndrome. About 0.45 to 1 ug RNA was reverse transcribed with random hexamers. TCRdb reprocessed the immunoSEQ multiplex PCR reads with MiXCR, giving one entry per CDR3 protein. This table holds some 260,000 distinct CDR3 sequences, about 85% found once. Specimen: CD8+ T cells from PBMCs. Receptors originate from a human donor with multiple sclerosis.

The chain couples TRBV30 to TRBJ2-3; 9 nucleotides align to TRBD2. This CDR3 is built from 14 residues. Germline loops: CDR1 GTSNPN, CDR2 SVGIG (reference sequence). The V gene end was trimmed by 5 bases and the J gene end by 0 bases; junction bases not matched to a gene: 3. The DNA for the CDR3 is TGTGCCTGGGAAGGACTAGCGAGCACAGATACGCAGTATTTT. Its protein product is CAWEGLASTDTQYF.

This chain links TRBV5-1 with TRBJ2-1; 7 bases are shared with TRBD2. V lost 3 bases and J lost 4; bases outside the gene matches: 7. Germline V gene lookup returns CDR1 SGHRS and CDR2 YFSETQ. The CDR3 consists of 15 residues. The CDR3 sequence: CASSSLGGVYNEQFF. CDR3 bases: TGCGCCAGCAGCTCCCTGGGGGGGGTTTACAATGAGCAGTTCTTC. Looking up the rest from reference TRBV5-1 and TRBJ2-1 gives the full variable domain: KAGVTQTPRYLIKTRGQQVTLSCSPISGHRSVSWYQQTPGQGLQFLFEYFSETQRNKGNFPGRFSGRQFSNSRSEMNVSTLELGDSALYLCASSSLGGVYNEQFFGPGTRLTVL.

In DNA form, the CDR3 reads TGTGCCAGCAGTTACTCTCTGGGGAGCTCCTACGAGCAGTACTTC. It codes for CASSYSLGSSYEQYF. V and J are TRBV6-2 or TRBV6-3 and TRBJ2-7; possible D gene TRBD2, 5 bases. Looked up from germline, CDR1 is MNHEY and CDR2 is SVGEGT. Trimming removed 0 bases from V and 0 bases from J, with 9 bases in between. This CDR3 spans 15 amino acids.

This clonotype has only one observation. This sequence joins TRBV4-1 and TRBJ2-1; 9 positions match TRBD2. Trimming took 0 bases from V and 3 from J; bases not matched to a gene: 3. CDR3 length: 16 amino acids. Germline V gene lookup returns CDR1 MGHRA and CDR2 YSYEKL. CDR3 sequence (DNA): TGCGCCAGCAGCCAAGAGACTAGCGGCCGCTACAATGAGCAGTTCTTC. Its translation: CASSQETSGRYNEQFF.

V and J are TRBV4-1 and TRBJ2-1; D remains ambiguous. V dropped 2 bases and J dropped 7 bases, with 12 bases sitting between them. Germline V gene lookup returns CDR1 MGHRA and CDR2 YSYEKL. CDR3 length: 14 amino acids. The CDR3 nucleotides are TGCGCCAGCAGCCAATCGGGCTTCCCAAATGAGCAGTTCTTC. Translated: CASSQSGFPNEQFF.

This sequence joins TRBV28 and TRBJ2-5; TRBD2 matches at 14 bases. Germline lookup yields CDR1 MDHEN and CDR2 SYDVKM. J was trimmed by 4 bases and V by 1 base; bases with no gene match: 5. This CDR3 region has 17 residues. The CDR3, as DNA: TGTGCCAGCAGTTTATCGGGACTAGCGGGAGTAGGAGAGACCCAGTACTTC. It encodes CASSLSGLAGVGETQYF.

V usage is TRBV6-1 and J usage is TRBJ2-7, with D perhaps TRBD1 or TRBD2 (5 bases each). The CDR3 is 15 residues long. Germline CDR1 and CDR2: MNHNS and SASEGT. V lost 4 bases, J lost 5 bases, and 18 bases lay in between. Here the CDR3 reads CASSVRGRVGDEQYF. The CDR3 bases are TGTGCCAGCAGTGTCCGGGGCCGGGTTGGGGACGAGCAGTACTTC.

This clonotype has more than one count but fewer than ten. CDR3 DNA: TGTGCCAGCTCACCTCCGGGACAGGGTTACTACACCTTC. This sequence encodes CASSPPGQGYYTF. This chain joins TRBV6-1 and TRBJ1-2; 9 bases are shared with TRBD1. Germline CDR1 reads MNHNS; CDR2 reads SASEGT. The CDR3 has 13 amino acids. Losses at the gene ends were 8 bases for V and 10 bases for J; bases not matched to a gene: 11.

J is TRBJ2-3 and V is TRBV30; D is uncertain. Germline CDR1 reads GTSNPN; CDR2 reads SVGIG (reference sequence). Trimming stripped 0 bases from V and 7 bases from J, with 8 bases between. The length of the CDR3 is 12 residues. CDR3 in amino acids: CAWSVLGNTQYF. The CDR3 DNA reads TGTGCCTGGAGTGTACTGGGGAATACGCAGTATTTT. The whole variable domain, remainder taken from reference TRBV30 and TRBJ2-3, is SQTIHQWPATLVQPVGSPLSLECTVEGTSNPNLYWYRQAAGRGLQLLFYSVGIGQISSEVPQNLSASRPQDRQFILSSKKLLLSDSGFYLCAWSVLGNTQYFGPGTRLTVL.

The chain couples TRBV28 to TRBJ1-3; D may be TRBD1 (5 bases). The CDR3 totals 20 residues. Trimming took 5 bases from V and 0 from J, leaving 26 bases between them. CDR1 is MDHEN, CDR2 SYDVKM, per germline. This CDR3 reads CASSQLPAGTVSLSGNTIYF. CDR3 DNA: TGTGCCAGCAGTCAACTACCCGCCGGGACCGTCTCCCTCTCTGGAAACACCATATATTTT.

The rearrangement joins TRBV25-1 to TRBJ2-5; 11 bases align to TRBD2. Germline V gene data show CDR1 as MGHDK and CDR2 as SYGVNS. After removal of 5 bases from V and 6 bases from J, the junction contained 5 bases not matched to a gene. This CDR3 has 14 amino acids. The CDR3 spells CASSPTSGRQTQYF. DNA of the CDR3: TGTGCCAGCAGTCCCACTAGCGGGAGACAGACCCAGTACTTC.

This rearrangement joins TRBV5-4 to TRBJ2-3; TRBD2 matches 8 bases. Germline loops: CDR1 SGHNT, CDR2 YYREEE (reference sequence). This CDR3 comprises 15 residues. Unmatched junction bases numbered 1, after V lost 1 base and J lost 0 bases. The chain's CDR3 is CASSLKRESTDTQYF. DNA of the CDR3: TGTGCCAGCAGCTTGAAGCGGGAGAGCACAGATACGCAGTATTTT.

The CDR3 DNA sequence: TGTGCCAGCACCGAGTGGGAGCGTCCCTACGAGCAGTACTTC. Encoded protein: CASTEWERPYEQYF. This sequence joins TRBV7-9 and TRBJ2-7; D is perhaps TRBD2 (5 bases). V was pared by 7 bases and J by 2 bases, with 15 bases between. This CDR3 has 14 residues. The V gene's germline CDR1 is SEHNR and CDR2 FQNEAQ (reference sequence).

In its sample, this clonotype was seen once. V usage is TRBV6-5 and J usage is TRBJ2-7; D gene ambiguous. V dropped 2 bases and J dropped 0 bases, with 11 bases sitting between them. This CDR3 region has 15 residues. Germline V gives CDR1 MNHEY, CDR2 SVGAGI. As DNA, the CDR3 is TGTGCCAGCAGTTACGGGCAGGCCAGCTCCTACGAGCAGTACTTC. Amino acids: CASSYGQASSYEQYF.

This rearrangement joins TRBV29-1 to TRBJ2-5; D call uncertain. The V end was cut by 0 bases, the J end by 3 bases, with 11 bases between. This CDR3 has 14 amino acids. Per germline, CDR1 SQVTM and CDR2 ANQGSEA. CDR3 coding DNA: TGCAGCGTTGAAGAGGGTTTGAGAGAAGAGACCCAGTACTTC. Translating it yields CSVEEGLREETQYF.

The sample holds one count of this clonotype. The J gene is TRBJ2-5, the V gene TRBV9; D gene uncertain. CDR1 is SGDLS and CDR2 is YYNGEE in the germline V gene. This CDR3 contains 14 residues. The V end was cut by 2 bases, the J end by 5 bases, with 13 bases between. CDR3 DNA: TGTGCCAGCAGCGTCCATAACGGCGCGGAGACCCAGTACTTC. It yields the protein CASSVHNGAETQYF. Full variable domain (rest looked up from reference TRBV9 and TRBJ2-5): DSGVTQTPKHLITATGQRVTLRCSPRSGDLSVYWYQQSLDQGLQFLIQYYNGEERAKGNILERFSAQQFPDLHSELNLSSLELGDSALYFCASSVHNGAETQYFGPGTRLLVL.

The chain carries TRBV13 and TRBJ2-7, with TRBD2 matching over 13 bases. V was clipped by 1 base and J by 3 bases; unmatched bases: 6. There are 17 residues in the CDR3. Germline values: CDR1 PRHDT, CDR2 FYEKMQ (reference sequence). The CDR3, as DNA: TGTGCCAGCAGCTTAGATCCCGGGACTAGCGGGATCTACGAGCAGTACTTC. Protein product: CASSLDPGTSGIYEQYF. Full variable domain (outside the CDR3, taken from reference TRBV13 and TRBJ2-7): AAGVIQSPRHLIKEKRETATLKCYPIPRHDTVYWYQQGPGQDPQFLISFYEKMQSDKGSIPDRFSAQQFSDYHSELNMSSLELGDSALYFCASSLDPGTSGIYEQYFGPGTRLTVT.

The genes are TRBV3-1 and TRBJ1-1; TRBD1 matches 8 bases. The CDR3 covers 13 residues. V gave up 8 bases and J gave up 11 bases; unmatched junction bases: 13. Per germline, CDR1 LGHDT and CDR2 YNNKEL (reference sequence). The CDR3 here is CASCLSRQGWAFF. In nucleotides, the CDR3 is TGTGCCAGCTGCCTTAGTCGACAGGGGTGGGCTTTCTTT.

The chain has TRBV7-8 and TRBJ2-7; 10 bases fit TRBD2. V lost 5 bases, J lost 4 bases, and 8 bases stayed unmatched. Germline-derived CDR1 and CDR2 are SGHVS and FQNEAQ. CDR3 length: 15 amino acids. For the CDR3, the DNA is TGTGCCAGCAGCCGACCTACTAGCGGGATGTACGAGCAGTACTTC. Translating it yields CASSRPTSGMYEQYF.

This clonotype has a single count. This chain joins TRBV29-1 and TRBJ2-7; possible D gene TRBD1, 6 bases. Looked up from germline, CDR1 is SQVTM and CDR2 is ANQGSEA. The CDR3 is 14 residues long. Trimming left V 6 bases short and J 0 bases short, with 15 bases between. The CDR3 region is CSVASGVRSYEQYF. CDR3 bases: TGCAGCGTAGCTTCAGGGGTTCGCTCCTACGAGCAGTACTTC.

The gene calls are TRBV14 and TRBJ2-1; D may match TRBD1 or TRBD2 (5 bases each). The CDR3 contains 15 residues. In germline, CDR1 is SGHDN, CDR2 FVKESK. V lost 3 bases, J lost 6 bases, and 15 bases lay in between. CDR3: CASSHLPGRANEQFF. Here the CDR3 DNA reads TGTGCCAGCAGCCATCTGCCGGGACGGGCCAATGAGCAGTTCTTC. The variable domain in full, completed from reference TRBV14 and TRBJ2-1, reads EAGVTQFPSHSVIEKGQTVTLRCDPISGHDNLYWYRRVMGKEIKFLLHFVKESKQDESGMPNNRFLAERTGGTYSTLKVQPAELEDSGVYFCASSHLPGRANEQFFGPGTRLTVL.

V gene TRBV5-4 combines with J gene TRBJ1-1, with a possible D match to TRBD1 (5 bases). The V gene lost 8 bases and the J gene lost 1 base, with 9 bases spanning the gap. Germline CDR1 is SGHNT and CDR2 is YYREEE (reference sequence). The CDR3 covers 12 residues. CDR3 region: CASTTGNTEAFF. The CDR3 DNA is TGTGCCAGTACTACAGGGAACACTGAAGCTTTCTTT.

The rearrangement links TRBV6-1 to TRBJ2-7, with TRBD1 matching over 8 bases. Per the germline V gene, CDR1 is MNHNS and CDR2 is SASEGT. Unmatched junction bases numbered 10, after V lost 1 base and J lost 5 bases. The CDR3 consists of 16 residues. The CDR3 is CASSEGLTGGIDEQYF. DNA of the CDR3: TGTGCCAGCAGTGAAGGCCTCACAGGGGGTATCGACGAGCAGTACTTC.

The chain carries TRBV6-5 and TRBJ2-4, with TRBD1 matching 9 bases. The CDR3 runs 19 residues. Trimming at V came to 2 bases and at J to 5 bases, leaving 16 bases not matched to a gene. Germline V CDR1 and CDR2: MNHEY, SVGAGI. The CDR3 region has the DNA TGTGCCAGCAGTTACCCTCCCGGTTGGGGACAGGGTTTAGAAAACATTCAGTACTTC. The encoded protein is CASSYPPGWGQGLENIQYF.

This clonotype was recorded a few times. V gene TRBV28 combines with J gene TRBJ2-5; no definite D call. V was clipped by 7 bases and J by 5 bases, with 5 bases between them. Germline V CDR1 and CDR2: MDHEN, SYDVKM. This CDR3 has 10 residues. In DNA form, the CDR3 reads TGTGCCAGCATTCAGGAGACCCAGTACTTC. This encodes CASIQETQYF.

This chain connects TRBV7-9 to TRBJ2-3; 7 positions agree with TRBD1. J was trimmed by 1 base and V by 5 bases; bases with no gene match: 15. The germline V gene has CDR1 SEHNR and CDR2 FQNEAQ (reference sequence). CDR3 length equals 18 residues. Written as DNA, the CDR3 is TGTGCCAGCAGCCCCCTATTACCGACAGGGCACGGCACAGATACGCAGTATTTT. This encodes CASSPLLPTGHGTDTQYF.

V and J are TRBV19 and TRBJ1-5; D is unclear. The germline V and J ends were trimmed by 9 bases and 6 bases, with 9 bases remaining between them. In germline, CDR1 is LNHDA, CDR2 SQIVND (reference sequence). The CDR3 totals 11 residues. Written as DNA, the CDR3 is TGTGCCAGATCGTGCTCTCAGCCCCAGCATTTT. Protein sequence: CARSCSQPQHF.

The chain carries TRBV28 and TRBJ1-1, with unresolved D. Per the germline V gene, CDR1 is MDHEN and CDR2 is SYDVKM. This CDR3 contains 14 residues. Trimming shortened V by 3 bases and J by 4 bases, and 12 bases separated the two germline ends. CDR3 nucleotides: TGTGCCAGCAGTTTTACCCCCGGGAGCACTGAAGCTTTCTTT. Encoded protein: CASSFTPGSTEAFF.